Shown below are 27 T cell receptor beta chains from a single sample sequenced in a study of blood T cell repertoires in COVID-19 (dated by TCRdb to the early 2020s). The library was prepared using the immunoSEQ multiplex PCR assay. The table comes from immuneACCESS by way of TCRdb, which keeps in-frame sequences with V and J called. Part of the clones is missing from these tables; in studies checked, under half for an unresolved V gene and the rest for unknown reasons. The sample table contains about 260,000 clones; only one count was recorded for approximately 86% of them. The ten largest make up roughly 4.9% of the sample. Input material: peripheral blood. The receptors stem from an older woman with COVID-19, enrolled during active disease.

The V and J genes are TRBV5-6 and TRBJ1-4; D perhaps matches TRBD1 (5 bases). CDR1 is SGHDT, CDR2 YYEEEE, per germline. CDR3 length: 15 residues. The V and J ends lost 0 bases and 5 bases respectively, with 11 bases between them. CDR3 in DNA: TGTGCCAGCAGCTTGGTTACAGGTCCCAATGAAAAACTGTTTTTT. The encoded protein is CASSLVTGPNEKLFF.

This chain uses TRBV9 with TRBJ1-6; no reliable D call. Germline V gene sequence: CDR1 SGDLS, CDR2 YYNGEE. V gave up 0 bases and J gave up 9 bases, with 7 bases separating them. The CDR3 totals 13 residues. The CDR3 nucleotides are TGTGCCAGCAGCGTAGCGGTATCTTCACCCCTCCACTTT. Its translation: CASSVAVSSPLHF. The full variable domain, in which reference TRBV9 and TRBJ1-6 provide the parts outside the CDR3, is DSGVTQTPKHLITATGQRVTLRCSPRSGDLSVYWYQQSLDQGLQFLIQYYNGEERAKGNILERFSAQQFPDLHSELNLSSLELGDSALYFCASSVAVSSPLHFGNGTRLTVT.

J is TRBJ2-5 and V is TRBV6-6; TRBD1 matches 10 bases. Germline V lookup: CDR1 MNHNY, CDR2 SVGAGI (reference sequence). Trimming took 7 bases from V and 2 from J; bases not matched to a gene: 10. The CDR3 spans 16 residues. In DNA, the CDR3 is TGTGCCAGCACCGCCTATAGGGACAGGGGACAAGAGACCCAGTACTTC. Translation: CASTAYRDRGQETQYF.

This clone showed up just a few times. This chain joins TRBV5-5 and TRBJ2-7, with a tentative D call TRBD1 (5 bases). The germline V gene encodes CDR1 SGHKS and CDR2 YYEKEE (reference sequence). V dropped 4 bases and J dropped 3 bases, with 11 bases sitting between them. This CDR3 is built from 13 residues. This CDR3 is CASSLRQNYEQYF. The CDR3 DNA reads TGTGCCAGCAGCCTTCGACAGAACTACGAGCAGTACTTC.

The chain is built from TRBV14 and TRBJ1-2; D call uncertain. The CDR3 is 14 residues long. CDR1 is SGHDN, CDR2 FVKESK, per germline. V dropped 1 base and J dropped 7 bases, with 13 bases sitting between them. This chain's CDR3 is CASSQAGVTGGYTF. The CDR3 DNA sequence: TGTGCCAGCAGCCAAGCGGGAGTTACTGGTGGCTACACCTTC.

This chain uses TRBV28 with TRBJ2-1; TRBD2 matches 7 bases. V trimming: 3 bases; J trimming: 5 bases; junction bases outside the gene matches: 4. This CDR3 is 14 amino acids long. Germline loops: CDR1 MDHEN, CDR2 SYDVKM. The CDR3 DNA sequence: TGTGCCAGCAGTTTCGGACTAGGAGACAATGAGCAGTTCTTC. This translates into CASSFGLGDNEQFF.

The rearrangement links TRBV6-2 or TRBV6-3 to TRBJ2-1, with 10 bases matching TRBD2. Trimming cost V 6 bases and J 4 bases; bases outside gene matches: 12. CDR1 is MNHEY, CDR2 SVGEGT, per germline. This CDR3 comprises 17 residues. The CDR3 region has the DNA TGTGCCAGCAGCCGCCCGCCGAGAGCGGGAGGGTACAATGAGCAGTTCTTC. Its translation is CASSRPPRAGGYNEQFF.

This chain connects TRBV7-6 to TRBJ2-2; tentatively, D is TRBD1 (6 bases). The V gene lost 1 base and the J gene lost 1 base, with 7 bases spanning the gap. CDR1 SGHVS and CDR2 FNYEAQ come from the germline V gene. The CDR3 totals 15 residues. CDR3 DNA sequence: TGTGCCAGCAGCTTAGTACAGGGGAACACCGGGGAGCTGTTTTTT. The encoded protein is CASSLVQGNTGELFF.

J is TRBJ2-5 and V is TRBV2; D not certain. CDR3 length: 10 residues. V lost 6 bases to trimming and J lost 7 bases, with 6 bases between them. Germline V CDR1 and CDR2: SNHLY, FYNNEI. The CDR3 DNA follows: TGTGCCAGCAGCCCCGGGACCCAGTACTTC. Protein: CASSPGTQYF.

This sequence joins TRBV7-9 and TRBJ2-1; 8 bases fit TRBD2. There are 14 residues in the CDR3. Germline CDR1 is SEHNR and CDR2 is FQNEAQ (reference sequence). J lost 9 bases, V lost 5 bases, and 9 bases had no gene match. CDR3 nucleotide sequence: TGTGCCAGCAGCCCCGTGGTAGCGGGAAGTGAGCAGTTCTTC. Translated, it gives CASSPVVAGSEQFF.

This chain's CDR3 is CASIPSASGAYEQYF. CDR3 coding DNA: TGTGCCAGCATCCCGTCGGCTAGCGGGGCCTACGAGCAGTACTTC. The rearrangement joins TRBV6-2 or TRBV6-3 to TRBJ2-7, with 9 positions matching TRBD2. Germline V gene lookup returns CDR1 MNHEY and CDR2 SVGEGT. There are 15 residues in the CDR3. After removal of 7 bases from V and 2 bases from J, the junction contained 9 bases not matched to a gene.

The chain links TRBV2 to TRBJ1-1; 8 bases map to TRBD1. This CDR3 has 11 amino acids. V shed 5 bases, J shed 10 bases, and the junction held 3 bases outside the gene matches. Germline-derived CDR1 and CDR2 are SNHLY and FYNNEI. For the CDR3, the DNA is TGTGCCAGCAGTCAAACAGGGGGAGCTTTCTTT. Translated: CASSQTGGAFF.

The chain uses TRBV6-2 or TRBV6-3 and TRBJ2-7; 7 bases align to TRBD1. Germline CDR1 and CDR2: MNHEY and SVGEGT. V dropped 6 bases and J dropped 3; count of bases not matched to a gene: 17. The CDR3 covers 17 residues. CDR3 bases: TGTGCCAGCAGCTTCCAAACGGGACAGCTGGTCTTCTACGAGCAGTACTTC. It specifies CASSFQTGQLVFYEQYF.

This clone was observed once. The V gene is TRBV3-1 (or the pseudogene TRBV3-2), the J gene TRBJ2-3, with D unresolved. Germline values: CDR1 LGHDT, CDR2 YNNKEL (reference sequence). The CDR3 spans 13 residues. The V and J ends lost 1 base and 4 bases respectively, with 6 bases between them. The CDR3 DNA reads TGTGCCAGCAGCCAAGTTAACTCAGATACGCAGTATTTT. This codes for CASSQVNSDTQYF.

This sequence joins TRBV7-3 and TRBJ1-3; D gene uncertain. Trimming took 5 bases from V and 0 from J, leaving 17 bases between them. Germline values: CDR1 SGHTA, CDR2 FQGTGA. There are 17 residues in the CDR3. The CDR3 sequence: CASSPNPIIDSGNTIYF. The CDR3 DNA is TGTGCCAGCAGCCCTAACCCTATTATAGACTCTGGAAACACCATATATTTT.

The J gene is TRBJ2-3, the V gene TRBV5-1; maybe TRBD1 (5 bases). Germline V CDR1 and CDR2: SGHRS, YFSETQ. V was trimmed by 0 bases and J by 1 base, leaving 9 bases between them. The length of the CDR3 is 15 residues. Written as DNA, the CDR3 is TGCGCCAGCAGCTTGGTGGCCAGGGGCACAGATACGCAGTATTTT. The encoded protein is CASSLVARGTDTQYF.

The DNA of the CDR3 is TGCAGCGTTGGGCGGGGGCAGAGCTACACCTTC. This gives the protein CSVGRGQSYTF. The V call is TRBV29-1, the J call TRBJ1-2; weak D call: TRBD1 (6 bases). The germline CDR1 and CDR2 sequences are SQVTM and ANQGSEA. The length of the CDR3 is 11 residues. V was clipped by 4 bases and J by 9 bases, with 12 bases between them.

This clone is a singleton in its sample. The chain recombines TRBV7-6 with TRBJ2-2; 8 nucleotides match TRBD1. Germline CDR1 reads SGHVS; CDR2 reads FNYEAQ. The CDR3 has 16 amino acids. Trimming took 7 bases from V and 1 from J; bases not matched to a gene: 8. The CDR3 DNA is TGTGCCAGCACCCTCCGGACAGGGATGAACACCGGGGAGCTGTTTTTT. This translates into CASTLRTGMNTGELFF. Drawing the rest from reference TRBV7-6 and TRBJ2-2, the complete variable domain is GAGVSQSPRYKVTKRGQDVALRCDPISGHVSLYWYRQALGQGPEFLTYFNYEAQQDKSGLPNDRFSAERPEGSISTLTIQRTEQRDSAMYRCASTLRTGMNTGELFFGEGSRLTVL.

The genes are TRBV11-2 and TRBJ2-1; no firm D call. Germline lookup yields CDR1 SGHAT and CDR2 FQNNGV. Trimming pared 1 base from V and 5 bases from J, leaving 3 bases between. This CDR3 has 12 amino acids. The CDR3 DNA reads TGTGCCAGCAGCTTAGTAAACAATGAGCAGTTCTTC. Translation: CASSLVNNEQFF.

The chain links TRBV10-3 to TRBJ1-2; possible D gene TRBD1, 6 bases. The V gene lost 3 bases and the J gene lost 0 bases, with 14 bases spanning the gap. CDR1 ENHRY and CDR2 SYGVKD come from the germline V gene. CDR3 size: 16 residues. CDR3 bases: TGTGCCATCAGTGACGACAGGTCCTCCTCTAACTATGGCTACACCTTC. Protein: CAISDDRSSSNYGYTF.

The chain has TRBV6-2 or TRBV6-3 and TRBJ1-2, with D hard to call. The ends were cut back, 5 bases at V and 8 bases at J, with 12 bases in the middle. This CDR3 region has 12 residues. Germline V gene sequence: CDR1 MNHEY, CDR2 SVGEGT. The CDR3 spells CASSATLVGYTF. The CDR3 bases are TGTGCCAGCAGTGCGACTTTGGTAGGCTACACCTTC.

This chain joins TRBV7-9 and TRBJ2-7; possibly TRBD1 for D (6 bases). The CDR3 loop spans 15 amino acids. Deletions cut 1 base from V and 0 bases from J, with 10 bases between. CDR1 and CDR2 (germline): SEHNR, FQNEAQ (reference sequence). As DNA, the CDR3 is TGTGCCAGCAGCTTAGTAGGGGGAAGCTCCTACGAGCAGTACTTC. This gives the protein CASSLVGGSSYEQYF.

Concerning this clone itself: This sample also contains other DNA sequences that code for the same CDR3. V gene TRBV24-1 combines with J gene TRBJ2-1; D unclear. V was shortened by 3 bases and J by 0 bases, with 5 bases between the two germline ends. The CDR3 spans 14 residues. Germline-derived CDR1 and CDR2 are KGHDR and SFDVKD. CDR3 loop: CATSDASSYNEQFF. The CDR3 nucleotides read TGTGCCACCAGTGATGCCAGCTCCTACAATGAGCAGTTCTTC.

This chain connects TRBV28 to TRBJ1-6; TRBD1 is a possible D gene (5 bases). V was trimmed by 2 bases and J by 3 bases, leaving 14 bases between them. CDR3 length equals 17 residues. The V gene's germline CDR1 is MDHEN and CDR2 SYDVKM. CDR3 region: CASSLRSGRFYNSPLHF. CDR3 bases: TGTGCCAGCAGTTTAAGGTCAGGGCGCTTCTATAATTCACCCCTCCACTTT.

This clone was counted between two and nine times. The chain is built from TRBV28 and TRBJ1-5; 10 bases fit TRBD1. V trimming: 6 bases; J trimming: 1 base; junction bases outside the gene matches: 12. The CDR3 extends over 18 amino acids. Per germline, CDR1 MDHEN and CDR2 SYDVKM. The CDR3 protein is CASRPLTGGRGSNQPQHF. In DNA, the CDR3 is TGTGCCAGCAGACCCTTGACAGGGGGCCGGGGCAGCAATCAGCCCCAGCATTTT.

Only a few counts were recorded for this clone. V is TRBV7-8 and J is TRBJ2-2; 10 bases line up with TRBD2. From germline, CDR1 is SGHVS and CDR2 FQNEAQ. The V segment lost 8 bases and the J segment 3 bases; nucleotides outside the gene matches: 9. CDR3 length: 16 amino acids. The CDR3 loop reads CASWPSGSLYTGELFF. DNA of the CDR3: TGTGCCAGCTGGCCTAGCGGGAGTCTTTACACCGGGGAGCTGTTTTTT.

The J gene is TRBJ1-2, the V gene TRBV6-1; D is uncertain. The CDR3 spans 15 residues. The germline V gene has CDR1 MNHNS and CDR2 SASEGT. V lost 0 bases to trimming and J lost 4 bases, with 12 bases between them. The CDR3 region is CASSEAPQEAYGYTF. DNA of the CDR3: TGTGCCAGCAGTGAAGCCCCCCAAGAGGCCTATGGCTACACCTTC.